Shown below are 9 T cell receptor beta chains from a single sample sequenced in a study of human T cells and chemical hapten exposure (dated by TCRdb to about 2021). Libraries came from RACE. Sequencing used a NextSeq 500. Using fastp trimming at Q25 and MiXCR clonotype assembly, TCRdb reanalyzed the public sequencing data and kept in-frame beta chains. Rows are combined by CDR3 protein, so each entry shows the most common genes and DNA. This sample holds some 360,000 distinct CDR3 sequences; 5.1% were observed only once. 2% to 3% of the sample lies in the top ten. What this sample's time point label stands for: pre-sensitization, week 0. What this sample's treatment or condition label stands for: therapeutic diphenylcyclopropenone sensitization with weekly scalp DPC. This sample comprised whole blood, obtained in connection with sensitization to the hapten diphenylcyclopropenone (DPC). The source of these receptors is a woman in her forties or fifties with alopecia areata. Some clones in this sample may be carry-over from other donors' samples.

The J gene is TRBJ2-7, the V gene TRBV3-1; D may be TRBD1 or TRBD2 (5 bases each). The length of the CDR3 is 13 residues. Trimming stripped 6 bases from V and 3 bases from J, with 12 bases between. Germline values: CDR1 LGHDT, CDR2 YNNKEL (reference sequence). The CDR3 protein is CASSRGWDYEQYF. DNA of the CDR3: TGTGCCAGCAGTCGGGGCTGGGACTACGAGCAGTACTTC.

The chain recombines TRBV6-2 or TRBV6-3 with TRBJ1-3; no definite D call. The CDR3 totals 16 residues. Germline CDR1 and CDR2: MNHEY and SVGEGT. V was cut by 0 bases and J by 0 bases, with 9 bases left in between. CDR3 region: CASSYSARNSGNTIYF. CDR3 coding DNA: TGTGCCAGCAGTTACTCCGCGAGAAACTCTGGAAACACCATATATTTT.

This clonotype was recorded many times. The chain has TRBV7-8 and TRBJ2-7, with no clear D. The V gene's germline CDR1 is SGHVS and CDR2 FQNEAQ. The CDR3 consists of 12 residues. V was trimmed by 5 bases and J by 5 bases, leaving 10 bases between them. The CDR3 loop reads CASSALTHEQYF. The CDR3 coding sequence is TGTGCCAGCAGCGCCCTGACGCACGAGCAGTACTTC.

The rearrangement joins TRBV5-6 to TRBJ1-1, with D unresolved. This CDR3 is 12 amino acids long. Germline V lookup: CDR1 SGHDT, CDR2 YYEEEE. V lost 2 bases to trimming and J lost 11 bases, with 13 bases between them. The CDR3 DNA is TGTGCCAGCAGCTTTGGGGATCTATGGGCTTTCTTT. It encodes CASSFGDLWAFF.

This clonotype was found many times. The chain has TRBV6-2 or TRBV6-3 and TRBJ1-1; D is unclear. V gave up 8 bases and J gave up 0 bases, with 10 bases separating them. Germline V gene data show CDR1 as MNHEY and CDR2 as SVGEGT. The CDR3 is 13 residues long. CDR3 in amino acids: CASRRLLNTEAFF. CDR3 sequence (DNA): TGTGCCAGCCGGCGACTGTTGAACACTGAAGCTTTCTTT.

The chain recombines TRBV4-1 with TRBJ1-4; D gene uncertain. Trimming shortened V by 2 bases and J by 6 bases, and 7 bases separated the two germline ends. The CDR3 totals 13 residues. CDR1 MGHRA and CDR2 YSYEKL come from the germline V gene. The CDR3 sequence is CASSQIVDEKLFF. In nucleotides, the CDR3 is TGCGCCAGCAGCCAAATTGTCGATGAAAAACTGTTTTTT.

Only a few counts were recorded for this clonotype. The rearrangement joins TRBV27 to TRBJ2-1, with 8 nucleotides matching TRBD2. Germline-derived CDR1 and CDR2 are MNHEY and SMNVEV (reference sequence). The CDR3 spans 14 residues. V lost 5 bases, J lost 9 bases, and 9 bases stayed unmatched. In nucleotides, the CDR3 is TGTGCCAGCAGTCCGGGACTAGGGGCTCGTGAGCAGTTCTTC. It yields the protein CASSPGLGAREQFF.

The sample holds many counts of this clonotype. This chain uses TRBV11-2 with TRBJ2-3; 7 bases map to TRBD2. V lost 1 base to trimming and J lost 2 bases; unmatched junction nucleotides: 3. The CDR3 spans 15 residues. The germline gives CDR1 SGHAT, CDR2 FQNNGV. The CDR3 DNA follows: TGTGCCAGCAGCTTAGCCGGGACTAACACAGATACGCAGTATTTT. Translated: CASSLAGTNTDTQYF.

This clonotype was observed many times. The chain couples TRBV5-1 to TRBJ2-1, with TRBD2 identical over 7 bases. Germline values: CDR1 SGHRS, CDR2 YFSETQ. The CDR3 covers 12 residues. V gave up 4 bases and J gave up 10 bases; unmatched junction bases: 5. As DNA, the CDR3 is TGCGCCAGCAGCCCCACTAGCGACGAGCAGTTCTTC. Encoded protein: CASSPTSDEQFF.